This entry is about one TCR beta chain. Germline-derived CDR1 and CDR2 are KGHDR and SFDVKD. This CDR3 region has 14 residues. V was trimmed by 8 bases and J by 4 bases, leaving 14 bases between them. TCRdb re-analysed the RT-PCR reads in MiXCR, keeping a single row per CDR3 protein. Seen here are approximately 720,000 distinct CDR3 sequences, approximately 15% observed once, and the top ten hold 3.6%. The chain carries TRBV24-1 and TRBJ1-5, with D perhaps matching TRBD1 (5 bases). The receptor was derived from a female donor in good health, serving as a healthy control. Sequenced input: memory CD4+ T cells from blood. This CDR3 is CATNRGGTNQPQHF. The CDR3 DNA sequence: TGTGCCACCAACCGCGGGGGGACGAATCAGCCCCAGCATTTT.